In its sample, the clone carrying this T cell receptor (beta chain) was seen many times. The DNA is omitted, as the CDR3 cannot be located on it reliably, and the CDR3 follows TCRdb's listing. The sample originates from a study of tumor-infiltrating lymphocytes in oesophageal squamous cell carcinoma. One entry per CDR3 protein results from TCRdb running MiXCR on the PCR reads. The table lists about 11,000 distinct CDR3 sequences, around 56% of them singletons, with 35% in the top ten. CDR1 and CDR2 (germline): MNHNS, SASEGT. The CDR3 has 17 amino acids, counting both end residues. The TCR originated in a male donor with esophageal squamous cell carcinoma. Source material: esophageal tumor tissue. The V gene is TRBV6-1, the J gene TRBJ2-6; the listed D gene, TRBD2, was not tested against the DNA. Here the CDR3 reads CASSEAHGRALWLHLRF.